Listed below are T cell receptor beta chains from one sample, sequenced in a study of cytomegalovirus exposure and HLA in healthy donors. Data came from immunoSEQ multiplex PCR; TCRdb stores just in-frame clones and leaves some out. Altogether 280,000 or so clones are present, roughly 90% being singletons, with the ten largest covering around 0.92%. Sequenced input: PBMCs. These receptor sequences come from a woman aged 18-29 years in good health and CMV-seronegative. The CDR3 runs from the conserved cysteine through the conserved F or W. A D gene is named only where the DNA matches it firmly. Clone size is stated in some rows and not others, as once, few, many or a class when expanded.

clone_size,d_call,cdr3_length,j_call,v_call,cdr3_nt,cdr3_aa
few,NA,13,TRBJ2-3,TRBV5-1,TGCGCCAGCAGCTTCGTGGCGGGGGATACGCAGTATTTT,CASSFVAGDTQYF
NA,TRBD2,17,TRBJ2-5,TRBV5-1,TGCGCCAGCTCACCGGGACTAGCGGGGAACTTCCAAGAGACCCAGTACTTC,CASSPGLAGNFQETQYF
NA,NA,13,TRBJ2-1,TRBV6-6,TGTGCCAGCAGTGGGGGCCCAAGGAATGAGCAGTTCTTC,CASSGGPRNEQFF
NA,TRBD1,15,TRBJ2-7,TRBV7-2,TGTGCCAGCAGCCACCGGGACAGGGGGGCCTACGAGCAGTACTTC,CASSHRDRGAYEQYF
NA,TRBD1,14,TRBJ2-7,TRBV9,TGTGCCAGCAGCGTAGCCGGACAGGGGTACGAGCAGTACTTC,CASSVAGQGYEQYF
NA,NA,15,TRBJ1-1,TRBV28,TGTGCCAGCAATATTCAGGGAGGGCCCCGAACTGAAGCTTTCTTT,CASNIQGGPRTEAFF
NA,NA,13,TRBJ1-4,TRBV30,TGTGCCTGGAGTCAGGGTTTTAATGAAAAACTGTTTTTT,CAWSQGFNEKLFF
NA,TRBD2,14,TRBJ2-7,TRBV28,TGTGCCAGCCTTGGGGCGGGAGAGTCCTACGAGCAGTACTTC,CASLGAGESYEQYF
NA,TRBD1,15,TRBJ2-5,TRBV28,TGTGCCAGCAGCTCTCGACAGGGGGCTAGGGAGACCCAGTACTTC,CASSSRQGARETQYF
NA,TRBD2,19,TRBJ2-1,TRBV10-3,TGTGCCATCAGTGAGTCGTTGGCTATTCTAGCGGGAGGGTCGGATGAGCAGTTCTTC,CAISESLAILAGGSDEQFF
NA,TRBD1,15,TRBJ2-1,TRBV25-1,TGTGCCAGCAGTGTGTGGGGGACAGGGGGCAATGAGCAGTTCTTC,CASSVWGTGGNEQFF
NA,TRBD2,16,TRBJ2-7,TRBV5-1,TGCGCCAGCAGCTTGGAACTAGCGGGAGGGCCTGGCGAGCAGTACTTC,CASSLELAGGPGEQYF
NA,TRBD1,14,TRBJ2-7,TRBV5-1,TGCGCCAGCAGCTCCGACAGGGGTCCCTACGAGCAGTACTTC,CASSSDRGPYEQYF
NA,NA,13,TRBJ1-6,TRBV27,TGTGCCAGCAGTTCAGTCTTTAATTCACCCCTCCACTTT,CASSSVFNSPLHF